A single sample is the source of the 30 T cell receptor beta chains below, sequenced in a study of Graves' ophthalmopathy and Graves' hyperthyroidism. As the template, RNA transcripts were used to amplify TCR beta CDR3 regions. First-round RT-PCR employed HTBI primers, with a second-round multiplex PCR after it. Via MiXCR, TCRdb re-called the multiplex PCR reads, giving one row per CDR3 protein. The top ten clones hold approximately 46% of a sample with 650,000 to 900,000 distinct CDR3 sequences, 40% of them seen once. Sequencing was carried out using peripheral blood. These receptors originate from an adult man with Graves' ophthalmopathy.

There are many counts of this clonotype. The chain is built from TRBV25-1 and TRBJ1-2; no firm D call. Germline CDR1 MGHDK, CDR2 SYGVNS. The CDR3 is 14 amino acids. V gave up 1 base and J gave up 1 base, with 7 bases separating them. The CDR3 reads CASSEWNSNYGYTF. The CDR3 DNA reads TGTGCCAGCAGTGAATGGAACAGTAACTATGGCTACACCTTC.

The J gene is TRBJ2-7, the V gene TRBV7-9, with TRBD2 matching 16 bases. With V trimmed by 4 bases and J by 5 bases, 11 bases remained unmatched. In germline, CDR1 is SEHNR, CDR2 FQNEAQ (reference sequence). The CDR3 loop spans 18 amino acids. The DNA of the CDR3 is TGTGCCAGCAGCTCATCCCGGGGACTAGCGGGGGGGAACAACGAGCAGTACTTC. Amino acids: CASSSSRGLAGGNNEQYF.

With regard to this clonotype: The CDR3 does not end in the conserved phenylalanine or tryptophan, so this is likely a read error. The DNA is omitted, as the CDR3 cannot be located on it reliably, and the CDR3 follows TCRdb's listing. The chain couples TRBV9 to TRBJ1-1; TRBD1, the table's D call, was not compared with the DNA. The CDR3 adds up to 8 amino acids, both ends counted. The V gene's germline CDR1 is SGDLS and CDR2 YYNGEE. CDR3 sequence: CASSVHGT.

CDR3 residues: CSARRGSGQKLFF. The CDR3 DNA sequence: TGCAGTGCTAGAAGGGGATCAGGGCAAAAACTGTTTTTT. This chain connects TRBV20-1 to TRBJ1-4, with TRBD1 as a possible D gene (5 bases). The germline CDR1 and CDR2 sequences are DFQATT and SNEGSKA (reference sequence). Trimming removed 2 bases at V and 9 bases at J, with 13 bases between. The CDR3 has 13 residues.

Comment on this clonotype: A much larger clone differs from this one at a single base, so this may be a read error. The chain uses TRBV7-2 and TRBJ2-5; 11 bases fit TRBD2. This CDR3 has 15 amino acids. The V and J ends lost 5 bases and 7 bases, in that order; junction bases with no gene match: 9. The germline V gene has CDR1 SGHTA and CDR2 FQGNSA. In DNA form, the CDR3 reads TGTGCCAGCAGCCTTTGGACTAGCGGGTGGGGGACCCAGTACTTC. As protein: CASSLWTSGWGTQYF.

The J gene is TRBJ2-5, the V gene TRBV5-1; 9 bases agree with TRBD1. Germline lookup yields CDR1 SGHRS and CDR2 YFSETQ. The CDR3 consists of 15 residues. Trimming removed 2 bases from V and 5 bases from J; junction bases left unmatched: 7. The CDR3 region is CASSLQGAREETQYF. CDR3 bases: TGCGCCAGCAGCTTACAGGGGGCGCGAGAGGAGACCCAGTACTTC.

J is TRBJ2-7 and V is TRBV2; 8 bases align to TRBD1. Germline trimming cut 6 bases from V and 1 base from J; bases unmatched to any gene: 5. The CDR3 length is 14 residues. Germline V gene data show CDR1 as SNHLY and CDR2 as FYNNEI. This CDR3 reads CASSRRQGSYEQYF. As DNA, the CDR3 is TGTGCCAGCAGCAGAAGACAGGGGTCCTACGAGCAGTACTTC.

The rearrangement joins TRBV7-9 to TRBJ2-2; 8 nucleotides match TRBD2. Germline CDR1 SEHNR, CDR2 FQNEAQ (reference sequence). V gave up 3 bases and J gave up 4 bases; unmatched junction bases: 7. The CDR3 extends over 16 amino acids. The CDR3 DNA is TGTGCCAGCAGCTTCCCCGGGGGGGCCGCCACCGGGGAGCTGTTTTTT. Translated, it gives CASSFPGGAATGELFF.

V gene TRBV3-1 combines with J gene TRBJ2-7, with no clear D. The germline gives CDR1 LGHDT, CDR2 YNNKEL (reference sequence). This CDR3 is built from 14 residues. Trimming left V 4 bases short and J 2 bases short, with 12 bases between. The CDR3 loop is CASSRDSSAYEQYF. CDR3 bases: TGTGCCAGCAGCCGCGATTCCTCCGCCTACGAGCAGTACTTC.

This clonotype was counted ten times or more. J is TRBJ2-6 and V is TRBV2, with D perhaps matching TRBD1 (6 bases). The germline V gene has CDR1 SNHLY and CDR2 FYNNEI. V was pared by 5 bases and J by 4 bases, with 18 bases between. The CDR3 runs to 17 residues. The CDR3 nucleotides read TGTGCCAGCAGTACAGGGAAGGGTCTAGCCGGGGCCAACGTCCTGACTTTC. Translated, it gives CASSTGKGLAGANVLTF.

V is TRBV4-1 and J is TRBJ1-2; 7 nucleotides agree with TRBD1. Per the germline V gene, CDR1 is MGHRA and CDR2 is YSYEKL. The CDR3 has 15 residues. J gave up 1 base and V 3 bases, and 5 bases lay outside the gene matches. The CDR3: CASSHDRDHNYGYTF. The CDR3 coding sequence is TGCGCCAGCAGCCATGACAGGGACCATAACTATGGCTACACCTTC.

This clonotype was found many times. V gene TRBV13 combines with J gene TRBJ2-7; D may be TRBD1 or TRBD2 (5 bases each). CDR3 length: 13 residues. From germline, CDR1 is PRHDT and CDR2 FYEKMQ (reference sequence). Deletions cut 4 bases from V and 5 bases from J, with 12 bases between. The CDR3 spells CASSSPRGDEQYF. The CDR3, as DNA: TGTGCCAGCAGCTCACCGAGGGGCGACGAGCAGTACTTC.

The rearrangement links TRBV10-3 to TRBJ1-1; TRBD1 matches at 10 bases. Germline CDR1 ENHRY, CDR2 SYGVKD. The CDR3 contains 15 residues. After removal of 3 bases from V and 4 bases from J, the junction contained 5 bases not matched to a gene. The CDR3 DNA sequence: TGTGCCATCAGTGACCCAGGACAGGGGGGCACTGAAGCTTTCTTT. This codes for CAISDPGQGGTEAFF.

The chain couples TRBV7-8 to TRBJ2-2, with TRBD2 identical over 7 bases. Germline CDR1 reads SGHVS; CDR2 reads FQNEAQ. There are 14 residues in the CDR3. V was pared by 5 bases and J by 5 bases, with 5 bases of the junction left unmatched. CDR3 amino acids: CASSGAGRTGELFF. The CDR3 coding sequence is TGTGCCAGCAGCGGAGCGGGAAGGACCGGGGAGCTGTTTTTT.

The CDR3 sequence: CSAMGTGVLGEQYF. The CDR3 nucleotides read TGCAGTGCTATGGGGACAGGGGTTTTAGGGGAGCAGTACTTC. The chain joins TRBV20-1 to TRBJ2-7; 10 bases are shared with TRBD1. Per germline, CDR1 DFQATT and CDR2 SNEGSKA (reference sequence). With V trimmed by 4 bases and J by 7 bases, 10 bases remained unmatched. The CDR3 loop spans 14 amino acids.

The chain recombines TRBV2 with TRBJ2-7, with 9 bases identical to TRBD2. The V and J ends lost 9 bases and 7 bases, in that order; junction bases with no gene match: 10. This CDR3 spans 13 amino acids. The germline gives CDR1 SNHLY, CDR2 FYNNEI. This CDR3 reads CASRGTSTGEQYF. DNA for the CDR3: TGTGCCAGTCGTGGGACTAGCACCGGGGAGCAGTACTTC.

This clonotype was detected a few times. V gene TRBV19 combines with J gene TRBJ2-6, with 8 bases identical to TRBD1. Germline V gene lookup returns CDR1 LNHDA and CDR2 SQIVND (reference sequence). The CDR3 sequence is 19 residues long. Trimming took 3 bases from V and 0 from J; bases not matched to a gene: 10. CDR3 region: CASSMVPTGALSGANVLTF. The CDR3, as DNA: TGTGCCAGTAGTATGGTGCCGACAGGGGCCCTCTCTGGGGCCAACGTCCTGACTTTC.

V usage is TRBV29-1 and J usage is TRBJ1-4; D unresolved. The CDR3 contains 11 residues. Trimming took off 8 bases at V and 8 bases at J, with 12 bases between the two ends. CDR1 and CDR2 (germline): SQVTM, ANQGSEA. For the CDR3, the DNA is TGCAGCTTTACGTCCCGGGAAAAACTGTTTTTT. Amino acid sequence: CSFTSREKLFF.

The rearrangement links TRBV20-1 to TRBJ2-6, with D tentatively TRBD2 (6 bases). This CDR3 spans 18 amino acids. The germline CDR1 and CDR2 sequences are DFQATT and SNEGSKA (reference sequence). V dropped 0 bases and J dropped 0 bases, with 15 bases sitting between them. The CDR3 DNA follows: TGCAGTGCTAGAGAGGCGGGACGACGATTCTCTGGGGCCAACGTCCTGACTTTC. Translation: CSAREAGRRFSGANVLTF.

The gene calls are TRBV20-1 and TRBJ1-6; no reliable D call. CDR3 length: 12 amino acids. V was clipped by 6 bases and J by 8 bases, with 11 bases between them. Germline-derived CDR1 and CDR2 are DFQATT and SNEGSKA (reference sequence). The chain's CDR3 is CSASDRDSPLHF. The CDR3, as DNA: TGCAGTGCCTCTGATCGGGATTCACCCCTCCACTTT.

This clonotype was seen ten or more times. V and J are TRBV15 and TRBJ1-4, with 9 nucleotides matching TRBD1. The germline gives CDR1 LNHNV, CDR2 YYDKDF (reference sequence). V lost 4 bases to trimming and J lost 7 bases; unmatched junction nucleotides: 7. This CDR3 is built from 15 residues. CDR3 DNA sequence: TGTGCCACCAGCACTCGAGACAGGGGGGGTGAAAAACTGTTTTTT. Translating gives CATSTRDRGGEKLFF.

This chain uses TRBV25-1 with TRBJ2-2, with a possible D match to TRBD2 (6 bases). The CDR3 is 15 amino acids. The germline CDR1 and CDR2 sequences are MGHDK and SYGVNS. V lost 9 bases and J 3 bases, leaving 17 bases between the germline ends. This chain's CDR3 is CASQQEGQDTGELFF. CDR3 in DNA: TGTGCCAGTCAACAGGAGGGGCAGGACACCGGGGAGCTGTTTTTT.

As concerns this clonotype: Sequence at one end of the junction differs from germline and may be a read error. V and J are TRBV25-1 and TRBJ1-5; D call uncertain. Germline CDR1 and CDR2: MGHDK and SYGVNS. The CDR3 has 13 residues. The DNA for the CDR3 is TGCGCCAGCAGCCAAGGTTCCCATCAGCCCCAGCATTTT. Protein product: CASSQGSHQPQHF. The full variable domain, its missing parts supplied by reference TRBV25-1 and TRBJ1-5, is EADIYQTPRYLVIGTGKKITLECSQTMGHDKMYWYQQDPGMELHLIHYSYGVNSTEKGDLSSESTVSRIRTEHFPLTLESARPSHTSQYLCASSQGSHQPQHFGDGTRLSIL.

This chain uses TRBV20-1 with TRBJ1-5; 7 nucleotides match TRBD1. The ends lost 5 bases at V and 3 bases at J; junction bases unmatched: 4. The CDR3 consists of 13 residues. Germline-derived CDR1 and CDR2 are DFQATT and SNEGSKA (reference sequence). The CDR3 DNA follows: TGCAGTGCTTCCGGACAGGACAATCAGCCCCAGCATTTT. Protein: CSASGQDNQPQHF.

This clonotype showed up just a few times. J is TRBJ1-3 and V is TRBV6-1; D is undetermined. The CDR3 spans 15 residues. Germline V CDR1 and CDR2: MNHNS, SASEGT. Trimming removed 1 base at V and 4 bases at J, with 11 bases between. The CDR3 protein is CASSEVRTFGNTIYF. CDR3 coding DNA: TGTGCCAGCAGTGAAGTTCGGACGTTCGGAAACACCATATATTTT.

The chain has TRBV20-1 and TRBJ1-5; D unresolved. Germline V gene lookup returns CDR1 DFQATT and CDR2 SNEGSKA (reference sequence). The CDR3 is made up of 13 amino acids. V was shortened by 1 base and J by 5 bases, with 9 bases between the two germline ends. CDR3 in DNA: TGCAGTGCTAGAGTGGGAGTTTATCAGCCCCAGCATTTT. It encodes CSARVGVYQPQHF.

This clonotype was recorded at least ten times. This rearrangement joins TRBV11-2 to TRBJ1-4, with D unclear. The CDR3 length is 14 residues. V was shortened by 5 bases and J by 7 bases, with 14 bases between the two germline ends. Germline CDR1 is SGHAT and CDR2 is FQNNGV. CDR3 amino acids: CASSQSATTEKLFF. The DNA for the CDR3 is TGTGCCAGCAGCCAGTCAGCGACGACTGAAAAACTGTTTTTT.

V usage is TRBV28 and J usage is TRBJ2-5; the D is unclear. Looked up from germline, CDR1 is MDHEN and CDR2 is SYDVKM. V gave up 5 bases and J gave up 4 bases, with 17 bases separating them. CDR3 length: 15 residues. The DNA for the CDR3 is TGTGCCAGCAGTGAAGTACGTATAGGCGGAGAGACCCAGTACTTC. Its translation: CASSEVRIGGETQYF.

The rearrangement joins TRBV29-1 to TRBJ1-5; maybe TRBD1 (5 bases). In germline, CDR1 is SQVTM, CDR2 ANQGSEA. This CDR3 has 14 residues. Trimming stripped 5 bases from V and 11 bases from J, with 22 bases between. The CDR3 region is CSVSVGGGKETQHF. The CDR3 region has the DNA TGCAGCGTTTCAGTTGGGGGGGGGAAAGAGACCCAGCATTTT. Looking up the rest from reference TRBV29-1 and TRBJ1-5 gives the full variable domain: SAVISQKPSRDICQRGTSLTIQCQVDSQVTMMFWYRQQPGQSLTLIATANQGSEATYESGFVIDKFPISRPNLTFSTLTVSNMSPEDSSIYLCSVSVGGGKETQHFGDGTRLSIL.

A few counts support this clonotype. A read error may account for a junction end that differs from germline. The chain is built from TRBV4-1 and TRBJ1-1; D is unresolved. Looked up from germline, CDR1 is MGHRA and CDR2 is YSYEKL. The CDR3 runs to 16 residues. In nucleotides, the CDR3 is TGTGCCAGCAGCCAAGATCAGTCTAAGCGGATATCTGAAGCTTTCTTT. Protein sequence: CASSQDQSKRISEAFF.